This TCR beta chain appears in the sequencing data of a study of cytomegalovirus exposure and HLA in healthy donors. Study-level results: The authors judged a highly shared variant cluster likely a sequencing artifact. Further analysis was carried out later, and it showed several of the most significant clusters appearing linked to common viral pathogens. Earlier analysis looked at TCR beta V segments, and most were productive about 87% or about 30% of the time.

This CDR3 is 13 amino acids long. Trimming removed 8 bases from V and 9 bases from J; junction bases left unmatched: 6. Per germline, CDR1 PRHDT and CDR2 FYEKMQ (reference sequence). Nominally healthy donors were sampled, though unrecorded immune exposures were likely. As concerns this clone: Its antigen is unknown.

PCR involved 60 Vbeta and 13 Jbeta primers. Data came from immunoSEQ multiplex PCR; TCRdb stores just in-frame clones and leaves some out. The sample comprises 170,000 or so clones, 79% of which are singletons, and 0.69% rests with the top ten. The sequence came from a woman in her thirties or forties in good health and CMV-seronegative. Input material: PBMCs. The chain combines TRBV13 with TRBJ1-6; TRBD1 matches 8 bases. This CDR3 reads CASSGTGPSPLHF. The CDR3 DNA follows: TGTGCCAGCTCGGGGACAGGCCCTTCACCCCTCCACTTT.